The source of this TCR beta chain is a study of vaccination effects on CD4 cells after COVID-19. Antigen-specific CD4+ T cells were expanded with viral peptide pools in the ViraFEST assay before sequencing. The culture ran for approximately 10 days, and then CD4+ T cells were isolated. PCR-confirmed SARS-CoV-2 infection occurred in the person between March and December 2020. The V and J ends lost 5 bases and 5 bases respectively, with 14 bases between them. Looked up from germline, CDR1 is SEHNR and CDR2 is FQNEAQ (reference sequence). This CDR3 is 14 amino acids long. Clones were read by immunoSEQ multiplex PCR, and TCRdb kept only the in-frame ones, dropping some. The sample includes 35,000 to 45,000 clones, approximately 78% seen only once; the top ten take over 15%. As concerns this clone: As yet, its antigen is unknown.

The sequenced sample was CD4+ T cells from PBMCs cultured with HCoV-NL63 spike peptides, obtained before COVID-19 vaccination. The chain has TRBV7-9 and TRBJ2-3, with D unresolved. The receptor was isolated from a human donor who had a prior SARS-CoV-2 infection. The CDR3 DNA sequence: TGTGCCAGCAGCCCACCTCGCTCTTTAGATACGCAGTATTTT. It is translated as CASSPPRSLDTQYF.